The clone carrying this T cell receptor (beta chain) was detected once. This CDR3 spans 13 amino acids. Per germline, CDR1 MNHEY and CDR2 SVGAGI. J lost 3 bases, V lost 6 bases, and 1 base had no gene match. The data stem from a study of blood T cell repertoires in COVID-19. For the study at large: Italy, Spain and the United States were the sources of the convalescent and acute COVID-19 samples. The analysed material was cDNA or gDNA that came from T cells, B-cell-depleted T cells, or PBMCs.

Methods used by the authors: Amplification from reference gene primers served as the basis for estimated nucleated cell counts. Profiled with immunoSEQ multiplex PCR; TCRdb holds only in-frame clones, not every one. V and J calls and clone size follow that table, whereas D and trimming were derived from the DNA. The sample records about 670,000 clones, 70% to 90% being singletons. This receptor was taken from a woman under 30 with acute or convalescent COVID-19. The chain links TRBV6-5 to TRBJ2-5, with 10 nucleotides matching TRBD1. The sample consisted of peripheral blood. In nucleotides, the CDR3 is TGTGCCAGCAGCGGGACAGGGGAAGAGACCCAGTACTTC. It translates to CASSGTGEETQYF.